This is a list of T cell receptor beta chains from one sample in a study of blood T cell repertoires in COVID-19. TCRdb's table, derived via immunoSEQ multiplex PCR, lists solely in-frame clones and lacks some. The sample shows roughly 85,000 clones, under 80% of them seen only once. The sequenced sample consisted of peripheral blood. Every receptor here comes from a human donor in a cohort sampled during active COVID-19. The CDR3 runs from the conserved cysteine through the conserved F or W. A D gene is named only where the DNA matches it firmly. Clone size is given for some rows only: seen once, a few or many times, or a class if the clone is expanded.

TRBV5-5,.,TRBJ2-7,.,CASSSAGYEQYF,TGTGCCAGCAGCTCCGCGGGCTACGAGCAGTACTTC
TRBV27,.,TRBJ2-7,.,CASSLRDSNYEQYF,TGTGCCAGCAGCCTGCGGGACAGCAACTACGAGCAGTACTTC
TRBV28,.,TRBJ1-2,TRBD1,CAGTRDRSLGGYTF,TGTGCCGGCACGCGGGACAGGAGCCTAGGAGGCTACACCTTC
TRBV7-3,few,TRBJ1-5,.,CASAAQPQHF,TGTGCCAGCGCGGCGCAGCCCCAGCATTTT
TRBV2,once,TRBJ2-7,TRBD2,CASSEGGAYEQYF,TGTGCCAGCAGTGAGGGGGGGGCCTACGAGCAGTACTTC
TRBV5-6,.,TRBJ2-7,.,CASSFASQSSRAEQYF,TGTGCCAGCAGCTTTGCGTCACAGAGCTCCCGAGCCGAGCAGTACTTC
TRBV18,.,TRBJ2-7,.,CASSPEQTYEQYF,TGTGCCAGCTCGCCTGAACAAACCTACGAGCAGTACTTC
TRBV28,.,TRBJ2-1,.,CASSPPRGSYNEQFF,TGTGCCAGCAGCCCACCCCGGGGCTCCTACAATGAGCAGTTCTTC
TRBV28,.,TRBJ1-4,.,CASSPWGLGNEKLFF,TGTGCCAGCAGTCCATGGGGGCTCGGAAATGAAAAACTGTTTTTT
TRBV5-1,.,TRBJ1-4,TRBD1,CASRDIPGQHFEKLFF,TGCGCCAGCAGGGATATCCCGGGACAGCACTTTGAAAAACTGTTTTTT